This entry lists 31 T cell receptor beta chains sequenced from one sample in a study of T cells of healthy individuals. TCRdb called the 5' RACE reads again in MiXCR, with one record for every CDR3 protein. This table holds some 82,000 distinct CDR3 sequences, around 5.1% found once. These receptors were obtained from a female donor in good health.

This clonotype showed up just a few times. The V gene is TRBV28, the J gene TRBJ2-5; no definite D call. Germline loops: CDR1 MDHEN, CDR2 SYDVKM. V lost 0 bases and J lost 4, with 6 bases in between. The CDR3 has 13 amino acids. The DNA of the CDR3 is TGTGCCAGCAGTTTATGGGGGTCAGAGACCCAGTACTTC. Protein product: CASSLWGSETQYF.

Ten or more counts support this clonotype. This chain uses TRBV29-1 with TRBJ2-3; D may match TRBD1 or TRBD2 (6 bases each). Germline loops: CDR1 SQVTM, CDR2 ANQGSEA. V lost 4 bases to trimming and J lost 5 bases, with 19 bases between them. The CDR3 spans 15 residues. The CDR3 bases are TGCAGCGTTGTCCCGTCCTGGGGGGCGCAAGATACGCAGTATTTT. It encodes CSVVPSWGAQDTQYF.

This clonotype was found a few times. The rearrangement links TRBV11-2 to TRBJ2-1, with TRBD2 identical over 8 bases. The CDR3 totals 18 residues. Germline assignment: CDR1 SGHAT and CDR2 FQNNGV. The V segment lost 4 bases and the J segment 3 bases; nucleotides outside the gene matches: 14. The chain's CDR3 is CASSSKARAGGYYNEQFF. The CDR3, as DNA: TGTGCCAGCAGCTCCAAGGCGAGGGCGGGAGGTTACTACAATGAGCAGTTCTTC.

This clonotype was seen repeatedly, ten times or more. This chain joins TRBV10-3 and TRBJ2-3; 7 bases fit TRBD2. The J segment lost 3 bases and the V segment lost 2 bases, leaving 2 bases of the junction unmatched. This CDR3 contains 14 residues. Germline V gene sequence: CDR1 ENHRY, CDR2 SYGVKD. The CDR3 region has the DNA TGTGCCATCAGTGAGGGCGGGAGTACAGATACGCAGTATTTT. Translation: CAISEGGSTDTQYF.

This clonotype turned up a few times. V is TRBV5-4 and J is TRBJ2-5, with 8 bases aligning to TRBD2. Germline trimming cut 1 base from V and 4 bases from J; bases unmatched to any gene: 15. Germline CDR1 is SGHNT and CDR2 is YYREEE (reference sequence). This CDR3 has 18 amino acids. The DNA for the CDR3 is TGTGCCAGCAGCTTGCGTTGGGGGACTAGTTCTGGGAGAGAGACCCAGTACTTC. Residues: CASSLRWGTSSGRETQYF.

This clonotype was detected many times. The rearrangement uses TRBV27 and TRBJ2-3; tentative D call: TRBD1 (5 bases). V was clipped by 5 bases and J by 4 bases, with 10 bases between them. The germline gives CDR1 MNHEY, CDR2 SMNVEV (reference sequence). The CDR3 runs to 13 residues. The DNA for the CDR3 is TGTGCCAGCAGTGCCAGGGTCCCAGATACGCAGTATTTT. It is translated as CASSARVPDTQYF.

Concerning this clonotype: A much larger clone sits a single nucleotide away, making a read error possible. The rearrangement uses TRBV11-2 and TRBJ2-3; 8 bases line up with TRBD1. The CDR3 is made up of 17 amino acids. Per the germline V gene, CDR1 is SGHAT and CDR2 is FQNNGV. V shed 3 bases and J 3 bases; nucleotides not matched to a gene: 11. CDR3 sequence reads: CASSFRWRTGRTDTQYF. CDR3 nucleotides: TGTGCCAGCAGCTTTCGTTGGAGGACAGGGCGGACAGATACGCAGTATTTT.

This clonotype was observed a handful of times. The chain recombines TRBV12-3 or TRBV12-4 with TRBJ2-6; 9 positions match TRBD1. With 4 bases clipped from V and 0 bases from J, the junction kept 4 bases outside the gene matches. The length of the CDR3 is 17 residues. CDR3 amino acids: CASSYRGLSSGANVLTF. The DNA of the CDR3 is TGTGCCAGCAGTTACAGGGGGCTCAGCTCTGGGGCCAACGTCCTGACTTTC.

This clonotype was seen more than once but under ten times. V is TRBV2 and J is TRBJ1-6; D ambiguous. The CDR3 has 15 amino acids. V was shortened by 5 bases and J by 2 bases, with 10 bases between the two germline ends. The germline CDR1 and CDR2 sequences are SNHLY and FYNNEI. The CDR3 loop is CASSLFVTYNSPLHF. The DNA for the CDR3 is TGTGCCAGCAGTCTCTTTGTTACCTATAATTCACCCCTCCACTTT.

This clonotype was seen at least ten times. Here the CDR3 reads CASSHGTAEQYF. The CDR3 bases are TGTGCCAGCAGCCACGGGACGGCTGAGCAGTACTTC. The rearrangement uses TRBV7-9 and TRBJ2-7; possibly TRBD1 or TRBD2 for D (5 bases each). This CDR3 comprises 12 residues. V was clipped by 5 bases and J by 7 bases, with 12 bases between them. Germline lookup yields CDR1 SEHNR and CDR2 FQNEAQ (reference sequence). Full variable domain (missing parts from reference TRBV7-9 and TRBJ2-7): DTGVSQNPRHKITKRGQNVTFRCDPISEHNRLYWYRQTLGQGPEFLTYFQNEAQLEKSRLLSDRFSAERPKGSFSTLEIQRTEQGDSAMYLCASSHGTAEQYFGPGTRLTVT.

This clonotype came up a few times. The rearrangement links TRBV12-3 or TRBV12-4 to TRBJ1-1; TRBD1 matches 11 bases. The junction had 5 bases not matched to a gene; V was cut back by 6 bases and J by 5 bases. CDR3 size: 14 residues. The CDR3 DNA sequence: TGTGCCAGCAGACGCCGGGACAGGGGGACTGAAGCTTTCTTT. This encodes CASRRRDRGTEAFF.

This clonotype showed up many times. DNA of the CDR3: TGTGCCAGCAGCTTGGGGCGGCCTCGTCGGTATGAGCAGTTCTTC. Translating it yields CASSLGRPRRYEQFF. The J gene is TRBJ2-1, the V gene TRBV7-2; D is perhaps TRBD1 (5 bases). The CDR3 spans 15 residues. V lost 3 bases to trimming and J lost 8 bases, with 17 bases between them. CDR1 is SGHTA and CDR2 is FQGNSA in the germline V gene.

This clonotype occurred many times. The chain uses TRBV13 and TRBJ2-7; TRBD1 matches at 9 bases. This CDR3 comprises 15 residues. The germline V gene has CDR1 PRHDT and CDR2 FYEKMQ (reference sequence). With 5 bases clipped from V and 3 bases from J, the junction kept 8 bases outside the gene matches. CDR3 protein: CASSERDRVSYEQYF. The CDR3, as DNA: TGTGCCAGCAGCGAGCGGGACAGGGTGAGCTACGAGCAGTACTTC.

This clonotype appeared many times. The chain links TRBV29-1 to TRBJ1-5; D perhaps matches TRBD1 (5 bases). Germline V lookup: CDR1 SQVTM, CDR2 ANQGSEA. Trimming took off 5 bases at V and 4 bases at J, with 12 bases between the two ends. This CDR3 region has 13 residues. The CDR3 loop is CSVSQAPNQPQHF. In DNA, the CDR3 is TGCAGCGTTTCACAGGCACCGAATCAGCCCCAGCATTTT. Variable domain in full (rest from reference TRBV29-1 and TRBJ1-5): SAVISQKPSRDICQRGTSLTIQCQVDSQVTMMFWYRQQPGQSLTLIATANQGSEATYESGFVIDKFPISRPNLTFSTLTVSNMSPEDSSIYLCSVSQAPNQPQHFGDGTRLSIL.

The genes are TRBV3-1 and TRBJ2-1; 10 nucleotides match TRBD2. The J segment lost 4 bases and the V segment lost 0 bases, leaving 12 bases of the junction unmatched. The CDR3 totals 19 residues. Germline V gene lookup returns CDR1 LGHDT and CDR2 YNNKEL (reference sequence). The CDR3 is CASSQDRSGRAKRYNEQFF. In DNA form, the CDR3 reads TGTGCCAGCAGCCAAGATAGAAGCGGGAGGGCAAAACGTTACAATGAGCAGTTCTTC.

The table lists this clonotype with many counts. This chain connects TRBV20-1 to TRBJ2-1, with D uncertain. Trimming took off 2 bases at V and 8 bases at J, with 10 bases between the two ends. The germline gives CDR1 DFQATT, CDR2 SNEGSKA (reference sequence). This CDR3 region has 12 residues. The CDR3 nucleotides are TGCAGTGCTAGATGGCAGGCCCATGAGCAGTTCTTC. This translates into CSARWQAHEQFF.

This clonotype was seen at least ten times. The rearrangement uses TRBV7-8 and TRBJ2-1; a weak D match, TRBD1 (5 bases). Germline CDR1 reads SGHVS; CDR2 reads FQNEAQ. This CDR3 spans 15 amino acids. V gave up 4 bases and J gave up 5 bases, with 15 bases separating them. CDR3 in DNA: TGTGCCAGCAGCTCTCGCAGGGATACTAACAATGAGCAGTTCTTC. This translates into CASSSRRDTNNEQFF.

This clonotype appeared many times. The chain recombines TRBV20-1 with TRBJ2-1; 13 nucleotides align to TRBD2. Germline CDR1 and CDR2: DFQATT and SNEGSKA (reference sequence). This CDR3 has 13 residues. J was trimmed by 5 bases and V by 6 bases; bases with no gene match: 1. The CDR3, as DNA: TGCAGTGCGGGACTAGCGGGAAACAATGAGCAGTTCTTC. It translates to CSAGLAGNNEQFF.

This clonotype was counted many times. The chain recombines TRBV4-2 with TRBJ2-5, with TRBD2 matching 13 bases. Trimming took 1 base from V and 4 from J; bases not matched to a gene: 15. The V gene's germline CDR1 is LGHNA and CDR2 YNFKEQ. The length of the CDR3 is 20 residues. CDR3 in DNA: TGTGCCAGCAGCCAAGCTGGACTAGCGGGAGTTCCGGTCGGGGCAGAGACCCAGTACTTC. Translated, it gives CASSQAGLAGVPVGAETQYF.

This clonotype appeared many times. DNA for the CDR3: TGTGCCAGCAGTTACTTCCCGGGGCAGGGTGCCGGGGAGCTGTTTTTT. This sequence encodes CASSYFPGQGAGELFF. The genes are TRBV6-2 or TRBV6-3 and TRBJ2-2; D may match TRBD1 or TRBD2 (5 bases each). Trimming stripped 1 base from V and 6 bases from J, with 15 bases between. The germline CDR1 and CDR2 sequences are MNHEY and SVGEGT. This CDR3 has 16 residues.

In the case of this clonotype: This could be a read error, since a much larger clone is one nucleotide away. V gene TRBV11-2 combines with J gene TRBJ1-6, with D unclear. The CDR3 has 12 amino acids. CDR1 and CDR2 (germline): SGHAT, FQNNGV. The CDR3 DNA follows: TGTGCCAGCCGTACCTATAATTCACCCCTCAACTTT. Its translation: CASRTYNSPLNF.

The V and J genes are TRBV6-1 and TRBJ1-2; D gene ambiguous. The germline V gene encodes CDR1 MNHNS and CDR2 SASEGT. V was cut by 3 bases and J by 4 bases, with 0 bases left in between. This CDR3 has 10 amino acids. CDR3 residues: CASSDYGYTF. DNA of the CDR3: TGTGCCAGCAGTGACTATGGCTACACCTTC.

The table lists this clonotype with a few counts. V is TRBV9 and J is TRBJ2-7; TRBD2 aligns across 15 bases. The CDR3 is 18 residues long. Germline assignment: CDR1 SGDLS and CDR2 YYNGEE. Trimming cost V 3 bases and J 5 bases; bases outside gene matches: 12. CDR3 protein: CASSAGLAGGRKANEQYF. The CDR3 DNA sequence: TGTGCCAGCAGCGCAGGACTAGCGGGAGGGAGGAAGGCAAACGAGCAGTACTTC.

The chain carries TRBV6-6 and TRBJ2-1; 11 bases agree with TRBD2. The germline CDR1 and CDR2 sequences are MNHNY and SVGAGI (reference sequence). The V gene end was trimmed by 2 bases and the J gene end by 7 bases; junction bases not matched to a gene: 4. This CDR3 has 15 amino acids. CDR3 sequence: CASSYEIAGGNEQFF. The CDR3 nucleotides read TGTGCCAGCAGTTACGAGATAGCGGGAGGGAATGAGCAGTTCTTC.

This clonotype was detected ten times or more. The rearrangement links TRBV7-9 to TRBJ1-6; D is unresolved. Trimming pared 5 bases from V and 7 bases from J, leaving 12 bases between. This CDR3 is built from 14 residues. The germline CDR1 and CDR2 sequences are SEHNR and FQNEAQ (reference sequence). The CDR3 nucleotides are TGTGCCAGCAGCCCCGAATTGGGGAATTCACCCCTCCACTTT. Residues: CASSPELGNSPLHF.

The chain recombines TRBV4-3 with TRBJ1-3, with unresolved D. The CDR3 runs to 17 residues. Trimming stripped 4 bases from V and 0 bases from J, with 16 bases between. CDR1 is LGHNA, CDR2 YSLEER, per germline. The CDR3 DNA follows: TGCGCCAGCAGCCCCCTCGCTTCTTCGGACTCTGGAAACACCATATATTTT. It encodes CASSPLASSDSGNTIYF.

This clonotype showed up just a few times. This rearrangement joins TRBV7-9 to TRBJ2-5, with D tentatively TRBD2 (6 bases). Germline V gives CDR1 SEHNR, CDR2 FQNEAQ (reference sequence). This CDR3 is built from 13 residues. V was clipped by 2 bases and J by 5 bases, with 9 bases between them. The CDR3 DNA is TGTGCCAGCAGCTTAATGGCGGGGGAGACCCAGTACTTC. The encoded protein is CASSLMAGETQYF.

The rearrangement links TRBV6-2 or TRBV6-3 to TRBJ2-1; the D gene could be TRBD1 or TRBD2 (5 bases each). The CDR3 has 16 residues. Germline lookup yields CDR1 MNHEY and CDR2 SVGEGT. The V end was cut by 4 bases, the J end by 8 bases, with 21 bases between. The CDR3 DNA reads TGTGCCAGCAGTTTCAACGCCGGGACCCCGGGCCATGAGCAGTTCTTC. Amino acid sequence: CASSFNAGTPGHEQFF.

This clonotype was detected ten times or more. The rearrangement joins TRBV20-1 to TRBJ2-4; no clear D. The V and J ends lost 2 bases and 0 bases respectively, with 8 bases between them. CDR1 DFQATT and CDR2 SNEGSKA come from the germline V gene (reference sequence). The CDR3 consists of 14 residues. CDR3 in DNA: TGCAGTGCTAGACAAGAGCTAGCCAAAAACATTCAGTACTTC. It translates to CSARQELAKNIQYF.

This clonotype showed up many times. This chain uses TRBV7-9 with TRBJ2-3; possible D gene TRBD1, 6 bases. CDR3 length equals 13 residues. The V gene's germline CDR1 is SEHNR and CDR2 FQNEAQ (reference sequence). Trimming took 5 bases from V and 1 from J, leaving 7 bases between them. CDR3 region: CASSAGGTDTQYF. In DNA, the CDR3 is TGTGCCAGCAGCGCAGGGGGCACAGATACGCAGTATTTT.

This clonotype showed up many times. The chain joins TRBV21-1 to TRBJ2-7; the table names TRBD2, a call not compared with the DNA. TRBV21-1 is a documented pseudogene. The length of the CDR3 is 14 residues. CDR3 region: CASSKKAPPYEQYF. The CDR3 DNA reads TGTGCCAGCAGCAAGAAGGCCCCACCCTACGAGCAGTACTTC.